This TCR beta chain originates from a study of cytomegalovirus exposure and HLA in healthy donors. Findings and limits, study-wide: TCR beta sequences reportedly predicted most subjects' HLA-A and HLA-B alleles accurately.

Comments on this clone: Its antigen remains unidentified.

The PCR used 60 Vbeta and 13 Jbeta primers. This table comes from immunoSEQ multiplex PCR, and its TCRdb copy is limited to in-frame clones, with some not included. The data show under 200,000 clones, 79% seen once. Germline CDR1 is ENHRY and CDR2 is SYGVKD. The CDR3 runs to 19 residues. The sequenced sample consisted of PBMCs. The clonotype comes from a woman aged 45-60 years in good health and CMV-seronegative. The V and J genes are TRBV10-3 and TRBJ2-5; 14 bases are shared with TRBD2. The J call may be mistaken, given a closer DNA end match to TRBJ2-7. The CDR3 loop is CAISTSLGLAGGRSDEQYF. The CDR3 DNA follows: TGTGCCATCAGTACCTCACTAGGACTAGCGGGGGGCAGGTCCGACGAGCAGTACTTC.